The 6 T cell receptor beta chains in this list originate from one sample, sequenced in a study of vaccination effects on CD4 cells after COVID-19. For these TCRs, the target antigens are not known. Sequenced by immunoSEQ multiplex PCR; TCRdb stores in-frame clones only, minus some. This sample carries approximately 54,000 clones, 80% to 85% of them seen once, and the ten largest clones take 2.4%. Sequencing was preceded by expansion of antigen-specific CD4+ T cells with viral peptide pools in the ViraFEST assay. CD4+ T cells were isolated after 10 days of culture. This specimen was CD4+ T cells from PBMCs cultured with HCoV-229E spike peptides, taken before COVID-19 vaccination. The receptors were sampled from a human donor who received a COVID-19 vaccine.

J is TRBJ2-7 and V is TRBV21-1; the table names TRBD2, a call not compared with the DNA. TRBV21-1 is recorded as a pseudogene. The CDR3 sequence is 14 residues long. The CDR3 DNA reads TGTGCCAGCAACCCCGACACCACGGGATACGAGCAGTACGTC. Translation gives CASNPDTTGYEQYV.

The CDR3 protein is CATSDRGPYNEQFF. In DNA form, the CDR3 reads TGTGCCACCAGTGATAGGGGACCTTACAATGAGCAGTTCTTC. J is TRBJ2-1 and V is TRBV24-1, with D perhaps being TRBD1 or TRBD2 (5 bases each). The germline CDR1 and CDR2 sequences are KGHDR and SFDVKD. The CDR3 totals 14 residues. V was shortened by 3 bases and J by 4 bases, with 9 bases between the two germline ends.

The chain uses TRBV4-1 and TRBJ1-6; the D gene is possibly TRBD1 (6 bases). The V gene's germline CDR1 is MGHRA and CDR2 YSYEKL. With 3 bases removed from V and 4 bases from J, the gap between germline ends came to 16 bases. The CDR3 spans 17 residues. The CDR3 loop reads CASSHGEDRTYNSPLHF. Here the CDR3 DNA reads TGCGCCAGCAGCCACGGAGAAGACAGGACATATAATTCACCCCTCCACTTT.

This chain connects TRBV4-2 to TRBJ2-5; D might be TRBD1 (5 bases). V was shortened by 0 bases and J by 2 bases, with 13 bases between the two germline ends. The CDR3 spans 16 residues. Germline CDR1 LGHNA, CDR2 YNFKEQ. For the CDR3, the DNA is TGTGCCAGCAGCCAAGATTATGCAGGGTCACAAGAGACCCAGTACTTC. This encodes CASSQDYAGSQETQYF.

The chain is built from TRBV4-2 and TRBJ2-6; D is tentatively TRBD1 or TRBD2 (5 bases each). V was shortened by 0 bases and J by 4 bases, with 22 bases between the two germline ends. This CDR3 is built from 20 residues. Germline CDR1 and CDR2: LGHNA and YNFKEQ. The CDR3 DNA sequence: TGTGCCAGCAGCCAAGATCTGATTCCGGGGCCGAGGGGAGGGGCCAACGTCCTGACTTTC. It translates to CASSQDLIPGPRGGANVLTF.

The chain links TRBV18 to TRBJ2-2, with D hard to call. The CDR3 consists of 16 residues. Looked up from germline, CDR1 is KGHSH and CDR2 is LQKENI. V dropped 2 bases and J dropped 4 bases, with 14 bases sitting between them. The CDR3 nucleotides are TGTGCCAGCTCACCATGGAGCGACCTGCGCACCGGGGAGCTGTTTTTT. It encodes CASSPWSDLRTGELFF.